Listed below are T cell receptor beta chains from one sample, sequenced in a study of cytomegalovirus exposure and HLA in healthy donors. The table came from immunoSEQ multiplex PCR; TCRdb's copy has only in-frame clones and leaves some out. Of fewer than 140,000 clones listed, approximately 80% are singletons. The specimen was PBMCs. Receptor source: a man in his 60s in good health and CMV-seronegative. Both conserved end residues are part of each CDR3. D genes are given only for firm matches. A row's size may be missing; if present it is once, few, many or a size class.

TGTGCTAGTGGTCCTGGTACAGGGGACACAGATACGCAGTATTTT CASGPGTGDTDTQYF TRBJ2-3 TRBV12-5 15 - TRBD1
TGTGCCAGCAGCTTCGGACAGAATAATTCACCCCTCCACTTT CASSFGQNNSPLHF TRBJ1-6 TRBV7-2 14 - -
TGTGCCAGTAGTCCCCCAGGAGCGGGGCGCTCCTACGAGCAGTACTTC CASSPPGAGRSYEQYF TRBJ2-7 TRBV19 16 - TRBD2
TGTGCCACCAGCAGCACTGGACAGGGCGTTGGCGGGGAGCTGTTTTTT CATSSTGQGVGGELFF TRBJ2-2 TRBV15 16 - TRBD1
TGTGCCAGCAGTTTATCGTACCAGGGGGTCGGGGAAAAACTGTTTTTT CASSLSYQGVGEKLFF TRBJ1-4 TRBV27 16 - TRBD1
TGTGCCAGCAGCGGCACCAGGGGGCCCCCGGATGAAGCTTTCTTT CASSGTRGPPDEAFF TRBJ1-1 TRBV9 15 - TRBD1
TGTGCCAGCAGTTCCTACGGGACAGGGTTCGATGGCTACACCTTC CASSSYGTGFDGYTF TRBJ1-2 TRBV6-6 15 - TRBD1
TGTGCCAGTAGGGCCAGCACAGATACGCAGTATTTT CASRASTDTQYF TRBJ2-3 TRBV19 12 few -
TGCGCCAGCAGCCCCCTCCCCTACAATGAGCAGTTCTTC CASSPLPYNEQFF TRBJ2-1 TRBV5-1 13 few -
TGCGCCAGCAGCCAAGATCTTCGGGGGGACCCCCCCTACAATGAGCAGTTCTTC CASSQDLRGDPPYNEQFF TRBJ2-1 TRBV4-3 18 - TRBD2
TGTGCCAGCAGTCCCCTTGTCGGCGGGGAGCTGTTTTTT CASSPLVGGELFF TRBJ2-2 TRBV6-7 13 once -